This T cell receptor beta chain stems from a study of response to subunit inactivated influenza vaccine. Overall study results and limits: Authors suggested each seasonal flu vaccination may recruit only limited numbers of new T cells.

The sample holds many counts of this clonotype. What it binds is not known. TCRdb analysed the RT-PCR reads with MiXCR anew, one entry per CDR3 protein. The sample includes about 500,000 distinct CDR3 sequences, 16% of them seen just once. The V gene lost 6 bases and the J gene lost 0 bases, with 14 bases spanning the gap. This CDR3 contains 16 residues. Germline V gives CDR1 KGHSH, CDR2 LQKENI. This sequence was found in a man aged 50-75 years who received an inactivated influenza vaccine. The rearrangement joins TRBV18 to TRBJ2-2; D is unresolved. Sequenced here: CD4+ T cells sorted from PBMCs, sampled about 24 months after vaccination. The CDR3 loop reads CASSLQGRANTGELFF. DNA for the CDR3: TGTGCCAGCTCGCTCCAAGGACGGGCGAACACCGGGGAGCTGTTTTTT.